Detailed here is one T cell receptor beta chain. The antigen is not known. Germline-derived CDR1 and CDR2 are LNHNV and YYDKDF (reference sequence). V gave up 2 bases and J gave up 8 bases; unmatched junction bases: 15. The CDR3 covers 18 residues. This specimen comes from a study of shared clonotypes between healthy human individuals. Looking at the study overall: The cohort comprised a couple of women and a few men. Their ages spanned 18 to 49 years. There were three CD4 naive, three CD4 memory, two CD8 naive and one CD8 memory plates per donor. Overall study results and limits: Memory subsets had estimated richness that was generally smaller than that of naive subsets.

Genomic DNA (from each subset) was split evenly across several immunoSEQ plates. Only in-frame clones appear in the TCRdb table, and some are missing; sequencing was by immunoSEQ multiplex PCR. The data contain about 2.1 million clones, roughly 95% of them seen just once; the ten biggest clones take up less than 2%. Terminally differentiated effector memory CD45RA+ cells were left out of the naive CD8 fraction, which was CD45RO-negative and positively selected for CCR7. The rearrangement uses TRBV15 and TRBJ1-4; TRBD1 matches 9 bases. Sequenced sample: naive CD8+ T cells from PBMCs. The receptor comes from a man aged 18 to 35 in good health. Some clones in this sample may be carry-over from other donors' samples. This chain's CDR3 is CATSRRTGGDFLREKLFF. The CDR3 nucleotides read TGTGCCACCAGCAGACGCACAGGGGGCGACTTTCTTCGGGAAAAACTGTTTTTT.